This TCR beta chain was observed in a study of T cells expressing NK-cell markers. In the study overall: Each TCR beta repertoire originated in sorted T cells that were CD3+CD56+NKG2C+, CD3+CD56+NKG2C- or CD3+CD56-NKG2C+.

Germline V gives CDR1 SQVTM, CDR2 ANQGSEA. The CDR3 totals 15 residues. Making the TCR beta cDNA relied on 5'RACE template switching with UMIs. TCRdb re-called the 5' RACE reads and gives one entry per CDR3 protein, without DNA. The repertoire table contains 350,000 to 450,000 distinct CDR3 sequences. Sample: blood T cells: a sorted CD56 or NKG2C T cell subset, CD4+ or CD8+ T cells, or bulk PBMC T cells (not recorded which). The genes are TRBV29-1 and TRBJ2-2; checking the TCRdb D call of TRBD1 is not possible without DNA. The receptor's source is a man aged 18 to 69 in good health. The CDR3: CSAVSGQTLTGELFF.